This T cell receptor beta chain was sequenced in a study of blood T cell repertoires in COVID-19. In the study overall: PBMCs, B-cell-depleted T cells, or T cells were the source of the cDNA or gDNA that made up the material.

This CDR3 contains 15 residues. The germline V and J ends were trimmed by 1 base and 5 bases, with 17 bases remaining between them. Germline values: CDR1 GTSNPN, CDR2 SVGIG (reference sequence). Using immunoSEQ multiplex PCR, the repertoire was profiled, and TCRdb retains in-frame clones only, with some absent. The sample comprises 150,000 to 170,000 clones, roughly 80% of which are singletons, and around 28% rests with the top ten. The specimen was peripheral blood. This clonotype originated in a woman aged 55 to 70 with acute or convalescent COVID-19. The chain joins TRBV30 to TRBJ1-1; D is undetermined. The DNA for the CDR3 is TGTGCCTGGAGTGCAACCGGCTTCGTGGAGACTGAAGCTTTCTTT. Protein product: CAWSATGFVETEAFF.